The 24 T cell receptor beta chains in this list originate from one sample, sequenced in a study of early T cells in non-severe SARS-CoV-2 infection. TCRdb reprocessed the 5' RACE reads with MiXCR, giving one entry per CDR3 protein. The sample carries 25,000 to 35,000 distinct CDR3 sequences, 3.9% recorded once. Sequencing used whole blood. The source of these receptors is an adult who was a healthcare worker with PCR-confirmed SARS-CoV-2 infection or an uninfected control (not recorded which).

This clonotype was seen at least ten times. The chain has TRBV16 and TRBJ1-2; 9 nucleotides agree with TRBD1. With 5 bases clipped from V and 8 bases from J, the junction kept 9 bases outside the gene matches. The CDR3 length is 14 residues. Germline CDR1 reads KGHSY; CDR2 reads FQNENV. CDR3: CASSTSGQGEGYTF. In DNA, the CDR3 is TGTGCCAGCAGCACATCGGGACAGGGAGAGGGCTACACCTTC. Combining the CDR3 with reference TRBV16 and TRBJ1-2 gives the whole variable domain GEEVAQTPKHLVRGEGQKAKLYCAPIKGHSYVFWYQQVLKNEFKFLISFQNENVFDETGMPKERFSAKCLPNSPCSLEIQATKLEDSAVYFCASSTSGQGEGYTFGSGTRLTVV.

This clonotype was picked up a small number of times. The chain recombines TRBV30 with TRBJ1-1, with unresolved D. This CDR3 spans 11 amino acids. Germline lookup yields CDR1 GTSNPN and CDR2 SVGIG (reference sequence). Trimming removed 0 bases at V and 8 bases at J, with 7 bases between. CDR3 DNA sequence: TGTGCCTGGAGTGTTATGGGGGAAGCTTTCTTT. Amino acids: CAWSVMGEAFF. Using reference TRBV30 and TRBJ1-1 for the parts outside the CDR3, the full variable domain is SQTIHQWPATLVQPVGSPLSLECTVEGTSNPNLYWYRQAAGRGLQLLFYSVGIGQISSEVPQNLSASRPQDRQFILSSKKLLLSDSGFYLCAWSVMGEAFFGQGTRLTVV.

The table lists this clonotype with many counts. The genes are TRBV24-1 and TRBJ1-6; 10 bases are a match to TRBD1. This CDR3 comprises 20 residues. The junction had 11 bases not matched to a gene; V was cut back by 4 bases and J by 0 bases. Per the germline V gene, CDR1 is KGHDR and CDR2 is SFDVKD. CDR3 amino acids: CATSDSRTGGITSYNSPLHF. The DNA for the CDR3 is TGTGCCACCAGTGACTCGAGGACAGGGGGTATTACCTCCTATAATTCACCCCTCCACTTT.

This clonotype was counted only a few times. This chain links TRBV7-3 with TRBJ2-2; D unclear. Trimming cost V 3 bases and J 6 bases, with 14 bases left between them. The CDR3 totals 15 residues. Germline V gives CDR1 SGHTA, CDR2 FQGTGA. The DNA of the CDR3 is TGTGCCAGCAGCTTGGGCGGCTCTAATGCCGGGGAGCTGTTTTTT. Translated, it gives CASSLGGSNAGELFF.

At least ten counts were recorded for this clonotype. The rearrangement links TRBV9 to TRBJ2-6; TRBD2 is a possible D gene (6 bases). The CDR3 spans 14 residues. Germline V gene data show CDR1 as SGDLS and CDR2 as YYNGEE. Trimming removed 2 bases from V and 3 bases from J, with 6 bases in between. This CDR3 reads CASSVGGGANVLTF. CDR3 DNA: TGTGCCAGCAGCGTGGGAGGTGGGGCCAACGTCCTGACTTTC. Together with reference TRBV9 and TRBJ2-6, the CDR3 gives the full variable domain: DSGVTQTPKHLITATGQRVTLRCSPRSGDLSVYWYQQSLDQGLQFLIQYYNGEERAKGNILERFSAQQFPDLHSELNLSSLELGDSALYFCASSVGGGANVLTFGAGSRLTVL.

This clonotype was counted at least ten times. CDR3 protein: CASSLGGAQTGELFF. CDR3 bases: TGTGCCAGCAGTTTAGGGGGGGCGCAAACCGGGGAGCTGTTTTTT. The genes are TRBV6-2 or TRBV6-3 and TRBJ2-2; a possible D gene is TRBD2 (7 bases). Germline values: CDR1 MNHEY, CDR2 SVGEGT. V lost 4 bases to trimming and J lost 5 bases, with 14 bases between them. The CDR3 is 15 residues long.

This clonotype was seen ten or more times. The rearrangement uses TRBV12-3 or TRBV12-4 and TRBJ2-3; tentatively, D is TRBD2 (6 bases). The CDR3 sequence is 15 residues long. Deletions cut 7 bases from V and 1 base from J, with 15 bases between. The CDR3 is CASMPPGVGTDTQYF. The CDR3 coding sequence is TGTGCCAGCATGCCCCCGGGGGTGGGCACAGATACGCAGTATTTT.

The rearrangement joins TRBV3-1 to TRBJ1-6; TRBD1 matches at 9 bases. V lost 5 bases and J lost 7; bases outside the gene matches: 3. Germline V gene data show CDR1 as LGHDT and CDR2 as YNNKEL (reference sequence). The CDR3 spans 14 residues. For the CDR3, the DNA is TGTGCCAGCAGCTATGGACAGGGGAATTCACCCCTCCACTTT. Protein: CASSYGQGNSPLHF.

This clonotype was seen repeatedly, ten times or more. The chain joins TRBV20-1 to TRBJ1-1, with TRBD1 identical over 7 bases. The CDR3 contains 12 residues. From germline, CDR1 is DFQATT and CDR2 SNEGSKA (reference sequence). The junction had 4 bases not matched to a gene; V was cut back by 5 bases and J by 4 bases. The CDR3 DNA reads as TGCAGTGCTCCAGGGGGGGGCACTGAAGCTTTCTTT. Encoded protein: CSAPGGGTEAFF.

The DNA of the CDR3 is TGCGCCAGCAGCTTGTCCGGGACTCCGATATACAATGAGCAGTTCTTC. Encoded protein: CASSLSGTPIYNEQFF. The chain couples TRBV5-1 to TRBJ2-1, with D maybe TRBD2 (6 bases). Germline-derived CDR1 and CDR2 are SGHRS and YFSETQ. V was pared by 1 base and J by 4 bases, with 15 bases between. This CDR3 is built from 16 residues.

In this sample, this clonotype turned up many times. This chain uses TRBV20-1 with TRBJ1-1; D is uncertain. This CDR3 has 14 amino acids. Germline values: CDR1 DFQATT, CDR2 SNEGSKA (reference sequence). V was trimmed by 5 bases and J by 0 bases, leaving 13 bases between them. The CDR3 protein is CSARWTKMNTEAFF. The CDR3 region has the DNA TGCAGTGCTCGCTGGACGAAAATGAACACTGAAGCTTTCTTT.

This clonotype has a count of ten or more. The rearrangement joins TRBV9 to TRBJ2-1, with D perhaps matching TRBD1 (5 bases). The CDR3 runs 13 residues. CDR1 is SGDLS, CDR2 YYNGEE, per germline. Trimming pared 0 bases from V and 8 bases from J, leaving 9 bases between. This chain's CDR3 is CASSVGRVDEQFF. The CDR3 DNA reads as TGTGCCAGCAGCGTAGGCAGGGTCGATGAGCAGTTCTTC. Full variable domain (outside the CDR3, taken from reference TRBV9 and TRBJ2-1): DSGVTQTPKHLITATGQRVTLRCSPRSGDLSVYWYQQSLDQGLQFLIQYYNGEERAKGNILERFSAQQFPDLHSELNLSSLELGDSALYFCASSVGRVDEQFFGPGTRLTVL.

This clonotype has at least ten counts. The chain couples TRBV12-5 to TRBJ2-6; D remains unclear. V lost 3 bases to trimming and J lost 4 bases, with 10 bases between them. Germline CDR1 is LGHNT and CDR2 is FRNRAP. CDR3 length equals 15 residues. The CDR3 reads CASGLWLSGANVLTF. The CDR3, as DNA: TGTGCTAGTGGTTTATGGCTCTCGGGGGCCAACGTCCTGACTTTC.

This clonotype was detected many times. This chain joins TRBV27 and TRBJ1-2; a possible D gene is TRBD1 (5 bases). With 8 bases removed from V and 2 bases from J, the gap between germline ends came to 18 bases. The CDR3 extends over 15 amino acids. Germline CDR1 MNHEY, CDR2 SMNVEV (reference sequence). The CDR3: CASGPQGGPNYGYTF. CDR3 DNA: TGTGCCAGCGGGCCGCAGGGAGGCCCCAACTATGGCTACACCTTC.

In this sample, this clonotype turned up many times. The V call is TRBV7-2, the J call TRBJ2-3; no firm D call. The CDR3 covers 16 residues. Germline V gene sequence: CDR1 SGHTA, CDR2 FQGNSA. V lost 5 bases and J lost 1, with 16 bases in between. CDR3 sequence (DNA): TGTGCCAGCAGCCCTTCGGGTGGGGTGGGCACAGATACGCAGTATTTT. It specifies CASSPSGGVGTDTQYF.

The sample holds many counts of this clonotype. V usage is TRBV5-5 and J usage is TRBJ2-7; 7 bases fit TRBD1. CDR3 length: 15 residues. Germline lookup yields CDR1 SGHKS and CDR2 YYEKEE (reference sequence). V lost 1 base to trimming and J lost 2 bases; unmatched junction nucleotides: 6. The chain's CDR3 is CASSLSGTVAYEQYF. DNA for the CDR3: TGTGCCAGCAGCTTGTCCGGGACAGTTGCCTACGAGCAGTACTTC.

This clonotype has ten or more counts. The genes are TRBV7-3 and TRBJ2-5; D might be TRBD1 (6 bases). This CDR3 contains 13 residues. V lost 5 bases and J lost 5, with 12 bases in between. Germline CDR1 reads SGHTA; CDR2 reads FQGTGA. The chain's CDR3 is CASSTNREETQYF. CDR3 sequence (DNA): TGTGCCAGCAGCACAAACAGGGAGGAGACCCAGTACTTC. The variable domain in full, with the rest retrieved from reference TRBV7-3 and TRBJ2-5, is GAGVSQTPSNKVTEKGKYVELRCDPISGHTALYWYRQSLGQGPEFLIYFQGTGAADDSGLPNDRFFAVRPEGSVSTLKIQRTERGDSAVYLCASSTNREETQYFGPGTRLLVL.

This chain connects TRBV5-1 to TRBJ1-1; 7 bases agree with TRBD1. This CDR3 is 13 amino acids long. The V gene's germline CDR1 is SGHRS and CDR2 YFSETQ. V trimming: 4 bases; J trimming: 4 bases; junction bases outside the gene matches: 4. The CDR3 loop reads CASSQGVGTEAFF. The CDR3 bases are TGCGCCAGCAGCCAGGGGGTCGGCACTGAAGCTTTCTTT. Full variable domain (outside the CDR3, taken from reference TRBV5-1 and TRBJ1-1): KAGVTQTPRYLIKTRGQQVTLSCSPISGHRSVSWYQQTPGQGLQFLFEYFSETQRNKGNFPGRFSGRQFSNSRSEMNVSTLELGDSALYLCASSQGVGTEAFFGQGTRLTVV.

The chain combines TRBV20-1 with TRBJ2-2; TRBD2 matches at 9 bases. The V segment lost 3 bases and the J segment 1 base; nucleotides outside the gene matches: 3. Germline CDR1 reads DFQATT; CDR2 reads SNEGSKA (reference sequence). The CDR3 spans 15 residues. The CDR3 reads CSASRAGGNTGELFF. The DNA of the CDR3 is TGCAGTGCTAGCAGAGCGGGAGGGAACACCGGGGAGCTGTTTTTT.

This clonotype was counted at least ten times. CDR3 nucleotides: TGTGCCAGCTCCCCAGACGGGGGAAAAGAGACCCAGTACTTC. Its protein is CASSPDGGKETQYF. This sequence joins TRBV9 and TRBJ2-5; the D gene is possibly TRBD2 (6 bases). V was clipped by 7 bases and J by 3 bases, with 16 bases between them. CDR1 is SGDLS, CDR2 YYNGEE, per germline. This CDR3 has 14 amino acids. Variable domain in full (rest from reference TRBV9 and TRBJ2-5): DSGVTQTPKHLITATGQRVTLRCSPRSGDLSVYWYQQSLDQGLQFLIQYYNGEERAKGNILERFSAQQFPDLHSELNLSSLELGDSALYFCASSPDGGKETQYFGPGTRLLVL.

In this sample, this clonotype turned up many times. The V gene is TRBV5-1, the J gene TRBJ2-2, with D unclear. Germline CDR1 is SGHRS and CDR2 is YFSETQ. This CDR3 region has 14 residues. Deletions cut 1 base from V and 4 bases from J, with 8 bases between. CDR3 in amino acids: CASSLIVSTGELFF. CDR3 coding DNA: TGCGCCAGCAGCTTGATCGTAAGCACCGGGGAGCTGTTTTTT.

Many counts were recorded for this clonotype. The chain links TRBV29-1 to TRBJ1-1; D remains ambiguous. Germline V gene data show CDR1 as SQVTM and CDR2 as ANQGSEA. V lost 6 bases to trimming and J lost 4 bases, with 15 bases between them. The CDR3 is made up of 13 amino acids. The CDR3: CSVQVEEATEAFF. The CDR3 DNA is TGCAGCGTGCAGGTGGAGGAAGCCACTGAAGCTTTCTTT.

This clonotype has ten or more counts. The chain employs TRBV12-3 or TRBV12-4 and TRBJ1-2, with D possibly TRBD1 on 5 matching bases. CDR3 length: 14 amino acids. The V gene lost 2 bases and the J gene lost 4 bases, with 11 bases spanning the gap. Written as DNA, the CDR3 is TGTGCCAGCAGTTTACACAGGTCTCTCTATGGCTACACCTTC. It is translated as CASSLHRSLYGYTF.

This clonotype was detected ten times or more. The chain carries TRBV9 and TRBJ2-3; D is unclear. V was cut by 6 bases and J by 0 bases, with 14 bases left in between. Per germline, CDR1 SGDLS and CDR2 YYNGEE. This CDR3 contains 15 residues. The CDR3 here is CASTSTPDSTDTQYF. Written as DNA, the CDR3 is TGTGCCAGCACGTCTACTCCAGATAGCACAGATACGCAGTATTTT.